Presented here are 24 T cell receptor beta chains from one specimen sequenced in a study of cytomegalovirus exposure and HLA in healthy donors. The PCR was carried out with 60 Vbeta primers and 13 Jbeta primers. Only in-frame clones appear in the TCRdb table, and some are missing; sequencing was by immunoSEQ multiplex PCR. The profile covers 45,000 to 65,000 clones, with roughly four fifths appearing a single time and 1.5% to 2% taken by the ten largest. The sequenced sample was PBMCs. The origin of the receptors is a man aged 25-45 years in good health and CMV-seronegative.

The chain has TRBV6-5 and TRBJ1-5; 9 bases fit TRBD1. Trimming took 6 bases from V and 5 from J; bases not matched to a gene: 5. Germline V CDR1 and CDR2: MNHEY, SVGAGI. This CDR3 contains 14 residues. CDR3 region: CASSPGQGHQPQHF. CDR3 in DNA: TGTGCCAGCAGCCCTGGACAGGGGCATCAGCCCCAGCATTTT.

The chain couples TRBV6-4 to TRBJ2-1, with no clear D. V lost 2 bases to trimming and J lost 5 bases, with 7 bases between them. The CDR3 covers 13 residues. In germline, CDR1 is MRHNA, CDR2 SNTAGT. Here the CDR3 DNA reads TGTGCCAGCAGTGACCTATCCAACAATGAGCAGTTCTTC. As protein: CASSDLSNNEQFF.

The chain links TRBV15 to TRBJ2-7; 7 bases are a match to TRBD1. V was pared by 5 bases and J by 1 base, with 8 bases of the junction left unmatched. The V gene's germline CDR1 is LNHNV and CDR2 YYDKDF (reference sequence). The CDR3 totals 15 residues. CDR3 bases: TGTGCCACCAGCCTTAACAGGGGAAGGTCCTACGAGCAGTACTTC. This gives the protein CATSLNRGRSYEQYF.

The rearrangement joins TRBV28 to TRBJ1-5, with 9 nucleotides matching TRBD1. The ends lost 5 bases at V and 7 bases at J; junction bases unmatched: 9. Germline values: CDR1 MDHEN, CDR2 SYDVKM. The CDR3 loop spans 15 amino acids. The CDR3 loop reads CASSATGGAWQPQHF. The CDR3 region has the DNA TGTGCCAGCAGTGCTACAGGGGGCGCATGGCAGCCCCAGCATTTT.

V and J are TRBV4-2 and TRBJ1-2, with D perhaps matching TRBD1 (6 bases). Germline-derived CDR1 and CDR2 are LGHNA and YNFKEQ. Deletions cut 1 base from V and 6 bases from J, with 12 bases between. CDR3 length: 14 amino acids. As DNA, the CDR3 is TGTGCCAGCAGCCAAGGAGACAGGTGGCATGGCTACACCTTC. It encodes CASSQGDRWHGYTF.

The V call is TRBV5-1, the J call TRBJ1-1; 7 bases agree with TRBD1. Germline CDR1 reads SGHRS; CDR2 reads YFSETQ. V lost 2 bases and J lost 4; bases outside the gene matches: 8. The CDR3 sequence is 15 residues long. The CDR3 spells CASSFNGQGGTEAFF. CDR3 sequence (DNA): TGCGCCAGCAGCTTCAATGGGCAGGGGGGCACTGAAGCTTTCTTT.

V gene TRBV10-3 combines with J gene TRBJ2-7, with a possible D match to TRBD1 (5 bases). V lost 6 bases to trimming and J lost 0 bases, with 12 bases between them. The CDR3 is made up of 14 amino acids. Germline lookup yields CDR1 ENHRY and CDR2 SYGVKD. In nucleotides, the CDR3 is TGTGCCATCAGAAGGACAACGGTCTCCTACGAGCAGTACTTC. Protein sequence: CAIRRTTVSYEQYF.

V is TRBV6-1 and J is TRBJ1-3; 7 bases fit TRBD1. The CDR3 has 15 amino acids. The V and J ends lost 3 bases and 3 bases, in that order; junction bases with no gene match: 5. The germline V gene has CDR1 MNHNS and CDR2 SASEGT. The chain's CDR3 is CASSDMGQLGNTIYF. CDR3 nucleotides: TGTGCCAGCAGTGATATGGGACAGCTTGGAAACACCATATATTTT.

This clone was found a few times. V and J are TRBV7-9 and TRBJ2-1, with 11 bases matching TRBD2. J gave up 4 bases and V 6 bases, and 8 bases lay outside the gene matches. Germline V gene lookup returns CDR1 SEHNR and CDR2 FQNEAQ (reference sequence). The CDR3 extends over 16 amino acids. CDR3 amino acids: CASRPKTSGKYNEQFF. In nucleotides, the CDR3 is TGTGCCAGCAGACCTAAGACTAGCGGGAAATACAATGAGCAGTTCTTC.

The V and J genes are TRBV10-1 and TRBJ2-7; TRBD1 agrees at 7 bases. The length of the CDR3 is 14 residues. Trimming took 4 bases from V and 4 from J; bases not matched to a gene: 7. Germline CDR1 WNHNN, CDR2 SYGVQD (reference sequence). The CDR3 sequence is CASSGGTAEYEQYF. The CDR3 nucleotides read TGCGCCAGCAGTGGAGGGACAGCCGAATACGAGCAGTACTTC.

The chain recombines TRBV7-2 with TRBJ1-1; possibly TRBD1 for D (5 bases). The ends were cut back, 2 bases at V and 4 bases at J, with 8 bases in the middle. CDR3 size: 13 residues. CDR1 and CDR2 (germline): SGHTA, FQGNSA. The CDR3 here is CASSLKQGTEAFF. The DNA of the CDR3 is TGTGCCAGCAGCTTAAAGCAGGGCACTGAAGCTTTCTTT.

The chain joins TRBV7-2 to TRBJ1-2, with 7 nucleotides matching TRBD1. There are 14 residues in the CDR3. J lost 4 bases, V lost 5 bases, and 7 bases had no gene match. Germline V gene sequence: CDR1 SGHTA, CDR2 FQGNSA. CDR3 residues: CASSLDRAPYGYTF. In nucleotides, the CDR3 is TGTGCCAGCAGCCTTGACAGGGCCCCCTATGGCTACACCTTC.

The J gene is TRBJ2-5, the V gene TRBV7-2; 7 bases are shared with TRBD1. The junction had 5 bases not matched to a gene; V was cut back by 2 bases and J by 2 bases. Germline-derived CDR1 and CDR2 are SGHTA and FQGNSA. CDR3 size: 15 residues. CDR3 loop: CASSLNRGQQETQYF. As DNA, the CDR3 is TGTGCCAGCAGCTTAAACAGGGGCCAACAAGAGACCCAGTACTTC. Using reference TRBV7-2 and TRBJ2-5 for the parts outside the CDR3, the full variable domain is GAGVSQSPSNKVTEKGKDVELRCDPISGHTALYWYRQSLGQGLEFLIYFQGNSAPDKSGLPSDRFSAERTGGSVSTLTIQRTQQEDSAVYLCASSLNRGQQETQYFGPGTRLLVL.

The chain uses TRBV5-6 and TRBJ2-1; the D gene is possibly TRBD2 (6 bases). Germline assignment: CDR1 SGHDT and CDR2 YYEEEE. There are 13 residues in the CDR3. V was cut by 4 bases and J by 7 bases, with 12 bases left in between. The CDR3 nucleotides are TGTGCCAGCAGCCGAAACCGGGAGAATGAGCAGTTCTTC. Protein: CASSRNRENEQFF.

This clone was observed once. The CDR3 DNA reads as TGTGCCAGCAGCCCCCCCCTGGGGGGAGGGTTGGAGACCCAGTACTTC. It encodes CASSPPLGGGLETQYF. The chain joins TRBV11-2 to TRBJ2-5, with TRBD2 matching over 7 bases. After removal of 5 bases from V and 5 bases from J, the junction contained 14 bases not matched to a gene. Germline V CDR1 and CDR2: SGHAT, FQNNGV. This CDR3 region has 16 residues.

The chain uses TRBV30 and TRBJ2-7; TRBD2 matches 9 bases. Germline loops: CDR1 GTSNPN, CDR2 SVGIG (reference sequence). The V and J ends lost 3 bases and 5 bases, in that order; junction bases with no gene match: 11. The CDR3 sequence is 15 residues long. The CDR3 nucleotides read TGTGCCTGGAGGGATTGGCTAGCGGGAAGGAACGAGCAGTACTTC. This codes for CAWRDWLAGRNEQYF.

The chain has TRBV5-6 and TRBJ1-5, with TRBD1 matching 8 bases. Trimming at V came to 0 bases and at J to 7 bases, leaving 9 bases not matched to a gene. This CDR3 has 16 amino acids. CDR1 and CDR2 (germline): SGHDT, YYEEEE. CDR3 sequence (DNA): TGTGCCAGCAGCTTGGGGGACAGGAGTAAGAGACAGCCCCAGCATTTT. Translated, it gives CASSLGDRSKRQPQHF.

CDR3 protein: CASSYSTVNTEAFF. The CDR3 bases are TGTGCCAGCAGTTACTCGACAGTGAACACTGAAGCTTTCTTT. This chain uses TRBV6-5 with TRBJ1-1; a weak D match, TRBD1 (5 bases). The germline V gene encodes CDR1 MNHEY and CDR2 SVGAGI. The CDR3 has 14 residues. Trimming shortened V by 0 bases and J by 0 bases, and 5 bases separated the two germline ends.

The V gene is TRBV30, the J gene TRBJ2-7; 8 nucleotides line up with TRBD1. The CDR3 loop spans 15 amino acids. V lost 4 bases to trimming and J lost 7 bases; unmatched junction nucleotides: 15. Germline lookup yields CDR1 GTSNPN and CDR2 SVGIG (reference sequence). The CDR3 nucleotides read TGTGCCTGGACTCGAAGGGGGACAGGTGCCAAGGAGCAGTACTTC. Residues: CAWTRRGTGAKEQYF.

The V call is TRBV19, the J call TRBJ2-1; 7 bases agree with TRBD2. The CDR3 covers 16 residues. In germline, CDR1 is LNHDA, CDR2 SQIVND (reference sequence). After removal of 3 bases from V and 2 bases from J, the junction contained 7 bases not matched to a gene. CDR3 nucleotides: TGTGCCAGTAGTATTAGGGGCGGGAGAGCCTACAATGAGCAGTTCTTC. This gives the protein CASSIRGGRAYNEQFF. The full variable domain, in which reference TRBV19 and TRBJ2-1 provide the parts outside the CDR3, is DGGITQSPKYLFRKEGQNVTLSCEQNLNHDAMYWYRQDPGQGLRLIYYSQIVNDFQKGDIAEGYSVSREKKESFPLTVTSAQKNPTAFYLCASSIRGGRAYNEQFFGPGTRLTVL.

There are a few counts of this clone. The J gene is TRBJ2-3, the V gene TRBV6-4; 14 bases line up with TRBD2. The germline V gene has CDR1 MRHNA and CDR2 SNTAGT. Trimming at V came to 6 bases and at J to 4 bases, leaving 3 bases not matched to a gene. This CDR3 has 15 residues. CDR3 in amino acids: CASSPTSGGADTQYF. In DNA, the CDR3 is TGTGCCAGCAGCCCGACTAGCGGGGGGGCAGATACGCAGTATTTT.

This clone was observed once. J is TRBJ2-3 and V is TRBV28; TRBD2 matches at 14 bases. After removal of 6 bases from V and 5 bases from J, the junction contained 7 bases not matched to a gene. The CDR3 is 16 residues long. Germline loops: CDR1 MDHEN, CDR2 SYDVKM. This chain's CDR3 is CASSPTSGGAIDTQYF. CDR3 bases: TGTGCCAGCAGCCCGACTAGCGGGGGGGCCATAGATACGCAGTATTTT.

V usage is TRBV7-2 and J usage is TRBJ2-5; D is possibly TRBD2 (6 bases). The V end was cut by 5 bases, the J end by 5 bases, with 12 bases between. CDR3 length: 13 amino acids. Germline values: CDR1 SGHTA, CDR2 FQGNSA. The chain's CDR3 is CASSGGPRETQYF. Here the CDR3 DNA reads TGTGCCAGCAGCGGAGGGCCGAGGGAGACCCAGTACTTC.

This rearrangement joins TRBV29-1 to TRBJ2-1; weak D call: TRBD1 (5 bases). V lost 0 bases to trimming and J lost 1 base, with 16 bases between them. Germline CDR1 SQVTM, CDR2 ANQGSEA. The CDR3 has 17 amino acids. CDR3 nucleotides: TGCAGCGTTGAAGATAAGGGGTCCGTTCGGTCCTACAATGAGCAGTTCTTC. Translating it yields CSVEDKGSVRSYNEQFF.